This entry concerns a single TCR beta chain. What it binds is unknown. Every one of the donors was a Caucasian adult that lived in Nashville, Tennessee. The study separated CD4+ cells into CD45RA+ naive and CD45RA-negative memory subsets. Method: immunoSEQ multiplex PCR; TCRdb's copy keeps in-frame clones and lacks some. Of roughly 760,000 clones in the sample, approximately 79% were seen once. Germline CDR1 and CDR2: SGHNT and YYREEE (reference sequence). The CDR3 is 15 residues long. Trimming removed 4 bases at V and 3 bases at J, with 17 bases between. The sample is drawn from a study of shared clonotypes between healthy human individuals. Overall study results and limits: In contrast to clonotypes shared by all four donors, non-shared clonotypes had lower generation probabilities. Sequencing depth was a factor that was expected to affect clonotype sharing among donors.

Sequenced: memory CD4+ T cells sorted from blood. Specified subset: CD45RA-negative fraction. This TCR came from a woman between 25 and 40 years old in good health. The chain carries TRBV5-4 and TRBJ2-7, with a tentative D call TRBD2 (6 bases). The DNA of the CDR3 is TGTGCCAGCAGCACTCCTACTAGCAGCGGCTACGAGCAGTACTTC. Translation: CASSTPTSSGYEQYF.